Listed here are 5 T cell receptor beta chains from one sample, sequenced in a study of vaccination and CD4 T cells after COVID-19. The time point denotes: late sampling 161 to 241 days after vaccination in a few convalescent patients. In TCRdb, the PCR reads were re-called with MiXCR into one record per CDR3 protein. This table holds 35,000 to 45,000 distinct CDR3 sequences, 35% to 40% found once. Sequencing was performed on CD4+ T cells from blood, taken about 7 months after SARS-CoV-2 vaccination. These receptors originate from a human donor who had recovered from COVID-19.

This clonotype was seen a handful of times. The chain recombines TRBV7-6 with TRBJ2-5; 11 bases agree with TRBD1. The CDR3 is made up of 16 amino acids. Germline V gene data show CDR1 as SGHVS and CDR2 as FNYEAQ. The trim removed 6 bases at V and 3 bases at J, leaving 9 bases unmatched. As DNA, the CDR3 is TGTGCCAGCAGTCCATTCCCGGGACAGGGGGAAGAGACCCAGTACTTC. Translated, it gives CASSPFPGQGEETQYF.

A few counts support this clonotype. The V gene is TRBV20-1, the J gene TRBJ1-3; D is possibly TRBD1 (5 bases). The length of the CDR3 is 13 residues. V lost 4 bases to trimming and J lost 4 bases, with 11 bases between them. Germline CDR1 reads DFQATT; CDR2 reads SNEGSKA (reference sequence). The CDR3 reads CSAKAGWGNTIYF. CDR3 in DNA: TGCAGTGCTAAGGCAGGGTGGGGAAACACCATATATTTT.

The chain is built from TRBV21-1 and TRBJ2-2; the listed D gene, TRBD2, was not tested against the DNA. TRBV21-1 is described as a pseudogene. CDR3 size: 18 residues. The DNA for the CDR3 is TGTGCCAGCAGCAATACAGACTACAAACCCTCGAACACCGGGGAGCTGTTTTTT. Translation: CASSNTDYKPSNTGELFF.

The rearrangement uses TRBV6-2 or TRBV6-3 and TRBJ1-3; D is uncertain. Between the trimmed V and J ends, which lost 6 bases and 3 bases, there was a span of 3 bases. This CDR3 contains 11 residues. CDR1 MNHEY and CDR2 SVGEGT come from the germline V gene. CDR3 nucleotide sequence: TGTGCCAGCAGGCGTGGAAACACCATATATTTT. Translated: CASRRGNTIYF.

The chain links TRBV7-3 to TRBJ2-1; 7 positions match TRBD2. The V gene's germline CDR1 is SGHTA and CDR2 FQGTGA. The CDR3 length is 15 residues. V trimming: 2 bases; J trimming: 2 bases; junction bases outside the gene matches: 3. CDR3 region: CASSLGGSTYNEQFF. The DNA for the CDR3 is TGTGCCAGCAGCTTAGGCGGGAGTACCTACAATGAGCAGTTCTTC.